The rows below give T cell receptor beta chains drawn from one sample of a study of cytomegalovirus exposure and HLA in healthy donors. The method was immunoSEQ multiplex PCR; TCRdb's version includes in-frame clones alone and lacks a portion of them. The profile shows roughly 280,000 clones, roughly two thirds of them singletons. What was sequenced was PBMCs. The receptors shown here come from a female donor in good health and CMV-seronegative. CDR3s include the opening cysteine and the closing phenylalanine or tryptophan. D genes are given only for firm matches. Size is omitted from some rows. Given values are once, few, many or a class for expanded clones.

V	D	J	size	DNA	CDR3
TRBV30	NA	TRBJ1-6	few	TGTGCCTCGAGACAAGGGAGCTCCTATAATTCACCCCTCCACTTT	CASRQGSSYNSPLHF
TRBV5-1	TRBD1	TRBJ2-6	NA	TGCGCCAGCAGCTTTGGGACAGTACTCTCTGGGGCCAACGTCCTGACTTTC	CASSFGTVLSGANVLTF
TRBV18	NA	TRBJ2-7	once	TGTGCCAGCTCACTCTCAGACGAGCAGTACTTC	CASSLSDEQYF
TRBV5-1	NA	TRBJ2-5	NA	TGCGCCAGCAGCTTGCCAGGGCCCCAAGAGACCCAGTACTTC	CASSLPGPQETQYF
TRBV30	NA	TRBJ1-1	NA	TGTGCCTGGACCGAGAGGAGTGAAGCTTTCTTT	CAWTERSEAFF
TRBV18	TRBD1	TRBJ1-4	NA	TGTGCCAGCTCACCCGACAGGGGAACTAATGAAAAACTGTTTTTT	CASSPDRGTNEKLFF
TRBV19	NA	TRBJ1-2	NA	TGTGCCAGTAGTATAGATGCGAACAGAAACCATGGCTACACCTTC	CASSIDANRNHGYTF
TRBV29-1	TRBD1	TRBJ2-1	NA	TGCAGCGTTGGAGGACAGGGTTGGGACAATGAGCAGTTCTTC	CSVGGQGWDNEQFF
TRBV27	TRBD2	TRBJ2-7	NA	TGTGCCAGCACCCCAGCGGGAGGGCCGCGTGGCTACGAGCAGTACTTC	CASTPAGGPRGYEQYF
TRBV28	NA	TRBJ1-5	NA	TGTGCCAGCAGTTTGGGGCGGGGTGGGGCGGTTGTTAGTCAGCCCCAGCATTTT	CASSLGRGGAVVSQPQHF
TRBV28	NA	TRBJ2-1	few	TGTGCCCTTAGCTCCTACAATGAGCAGTTCTTC	CALSSYNEQFF